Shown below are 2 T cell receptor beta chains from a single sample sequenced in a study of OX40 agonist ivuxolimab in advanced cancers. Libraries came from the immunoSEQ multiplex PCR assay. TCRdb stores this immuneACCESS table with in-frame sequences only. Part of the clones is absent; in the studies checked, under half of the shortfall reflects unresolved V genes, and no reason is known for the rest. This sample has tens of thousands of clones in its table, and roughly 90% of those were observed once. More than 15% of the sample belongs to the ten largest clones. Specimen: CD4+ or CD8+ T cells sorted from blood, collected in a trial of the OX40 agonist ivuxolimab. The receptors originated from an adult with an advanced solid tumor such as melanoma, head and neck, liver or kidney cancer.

CDR3 sequence (DNA): TGTGCCAGCAACCCGGGACAGCTACAAGAGACCCAGTACTTC. This translates into CASNPGQLQETQYF. The rearrangement links TRBV28 to TRBJ2-5; TRBD1 matches 7 bases. Germline-derived CDR1 and CDR2 are MDHEN and SYDVKM. The CDR3 runs to 14 residues. V gave up 7 bases and J gave up 2 bases; unmatched junction bases: 7.

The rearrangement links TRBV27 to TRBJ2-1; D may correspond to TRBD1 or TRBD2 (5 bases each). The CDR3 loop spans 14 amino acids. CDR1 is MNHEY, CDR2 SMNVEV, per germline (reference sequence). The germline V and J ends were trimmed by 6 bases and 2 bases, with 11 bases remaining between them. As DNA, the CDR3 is TGTGCCAGCAGCGACGGGGCACCCTACAATGAGCAGTTCTTC. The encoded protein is CASSDGAPYNEQFF.